This note documents a single T cell receptor (beta chain) sequence. The entry originates in a study of blood T cell repertoires in COVID-19. Across the whole study: Acute and convalescent COVID-19 samples came from the United States, Italy and Spain. Sources were T cells, B-cell-depleted T cells, or PBMCs; the material itself was cDNA or gDNA.

In the original workflow: Reference gene primer amplification yielded estimated nucleated cell counts. The assay was immunoSEQ multiplex PCR, and TCRdb's table has in-frame clones only and misses some. V, J and clone size are taken as reported in that table, and D and trimming were inferred from the DNA itself. The sample yields over 90,000 clones, 80% to 90% seen once. Sequencing was carried out using peripheral blood. This sequence originates from a human donor in a cohort sampled during active COVID-19.

The CDR3 nucleotides are TGTGCCAGCAGCTCCACATTACCGGGACAGGGAACCCAGTACTTC. Its protein product is CASSSTLPGQGTQYF. This chain links TRBV2 with TRBJ2-5; 9 bases are a match to TRBD1. Germline CDR1 and CDR2: SNHLY and FYNNEI. This CDR3 comprises 15 residues. V shed 6 bases and J 8 bases; nucleotides not matched to a gene: 13.